This is a list of T cell receptor beta chains from one sample in a study of T cell repertoires in cytomegalovirus infection. TCRdb used MiXCR to reprocess the reads, holding one entry per CDR3 protein. This sample carries approximately 700,000 distinct CDR3 sequences, 35% of them seen once, and the ten largest clones take around 3%. Source material: PBMCs. These receptors all stem from a human donor in good health (CMV status not recorded). Some clones in this sample may be carry-over from other donors' samples. The CDR3 runs from the conserved cysteine through the conserved F or W. A D gene is named only where the DNA matches it firmly. Expanded clones are given a class, and other clones once, few, many or no size at all.

TRBV7-9,-,few,TRBJ2-1,CASSVTVYNEQFF,TGTGCCAGCAGCGTGACGGTCTACAATGAGCAGTTCTTC
TRBV7-2,-,few,TRBJ2-5,CASIGGRKQETQYF,TGTGCCAGCATTGGGGGGCGAAAACAAGAGACCCAGTACTTC
TRBV6-5,TRBD1,few,TRBJ2-7,CASSYLTGIYEQYF,TGTGCCAGCAGTTACCTGACAGGGATCTACGAGCAGTACTTC
TRBV6-5,TRBD1,-,TRBJ2-7,CASSTPLTGGAEQYF,TGTGCCAGCAGTACACCCTTGACAGGGGGCGCCGAGCAGTACTTC
TRBV20-1,-,few,TRBJ2-2,CSARRAGRDTGELFF,TGCAGTGCTAGAAGGGCAGGGCGGGACACCGGGGAGCTGTTTTTT
TRBV28,TRBD1,-,TRBJ1-5,CASSSGQGVNQPQHF,TGTGCCAGCAGCTCGGGACAGGGGGTCAATCAGCCCCAGCATTTT
TRBV14,TRBD2,few,TRBJ2-7,CASSHGGTSLYEQYF,TGTGCCAGCAGCCACGGGGGGACTAGTCTCTACGAGCAGTACTTC
TRBV28,-,few,TRBJ2-5,CASSPERGRETQYF,TGTGCCAGCAGTCCAGAGAGGGGCAGGGAGACCCAGTACTTC
TRBV5-4,TRBD2,-,TRBJ2-7,CASSFARGGYEQYF,TGTGCCAGCAGCTTTGCGCGGGGGGGATACGAGCAGTACTTC
TRBV10-3,-,few,TRBJ1-5,CAISESWGGPYSNQPQHF,TGTGCCATCAGTGAATCATGGGGCGGACCTTATAGCAATCAGCCCCAGCATTTT
TRBV6-2/TRBV6-3,-,-,TRBJ2-2,CASLDRRDTGELFF,TGTGCCAGCCTAGACAGGAGAGACACCGGGGAGCTGTTTTTT
TRBV14,-,-,TRBJ2-2,CASSQVGENTGELFF,TGTGCCAGCAGCCAAGTGGGCGAGAACACCGGGGAGCTGTTTTTT
TRBV20-1,-,-,TRBJ2-7,CSARAASEGPWEQYF,TGCAGTGCTAGAGCAGCTTCGGAGGGCCCCTGGGAGCAGTACTTC
TRBV6-8,-,-,TRBJ1-1,CASRRDGKNTEAFF,TGTGCCAGCAGAAGAGACGGCAAGAACACTGAAGCTTTCTTT
TRBV7-2,TRBD1,many,TRBJ2-7,CASSPGTGGLSEQYF,TGTGCCAGCAGCCCGGGGACAGGGGGCCTAAGCGAGCAGTACTTC
TRBV7-2,TRBD2,many,TRBJ2-2,CASSRWTSSGTGELFF,TGTGCCAGCAGCCGTTGGACTAGCTCGGGCACCGGGGAGCTGTTTTTT
TRBV20-1,-,-,TRBJ2-1,CSARDDGMFGTYNEQFF,TGCAGTGCTAGAGATGATGGGATGTTCGGGACCTACAATGAGCAGTTCTTC
TRBV12-3/TRBV12-4,TRBD1,few,TRBJ1-4,CASRPESRGRNEKLFF,TGTGCCAGCAGGCCCGAGTCAAGGGGGCGAAATGAAAAACTGTTTTTT
TRBV28,-,few,TRBJ2-1,CASSNGPLYNEQFF,TGTGCCAGCAGCAACGGACCCCTCTACAATGAGCAGTTCTTC
TRBV19,-,-,TRBJ2-1,CAISIRQEDAYNEQFF,TGTGCCATTAGTATAAGGCAGGAGGACGCCTACAATGAGCAGTTCTTC
TRBV28,-,few,TRBJ1-1,CASSLSREGAFF,TGTGCCAGCAGTTTATCCAGGGAGGGAGCTTTCTTT
TRBV5-5,TRBD1,-,TRBJ1-6,CASSLEGQGMGSPLHF,TGTGCCAGCAGCTTGGAGGGACAGGGAATGGGCTCACCCCTCCACTTT
TRBV5-1,-,-,TRBJ2-7,CASSGGSSAAYEQYF,TGCGCCAGCAGCGGGGGGTCGTCGGCAGCCTACGAGCAGTACTTC
TRBV7-9,-,-,TRBJ2-7,CASSHPGGRGNRYEQYF,TGTGCCAGCAGCCATCCCGGGGGCAGGGGAAATCGATACGAGCAGTACTTC